A single sample gave rise to the 23 T cell receptor beta chains below, sequenced in a study of shared clonotypes between healthy human individuals. Sequencing used immunoSEQ multiplex PCR; TCRdb keeps in-frame clones, though not all of them. Here the sample spans some 2,000,000 clones, roughly 96% being singletons. The source material was naive CD4+ T cells sorted from blood. Subset given: CD45RA+ positively selected. The receptors come from a man aged 18 to 35 in good health.

The chain links TRBV18 to TRBJ1-5; weak D call: TRBD1 (5 bases). Germline lookup yields CDR1 KGHSH and CDR2 LQKENI. V lost 0 bases, J lost 7 bases, and 16 bases lay in between. The CDR3 totals 16 residues. CDR3 in DNA: TGTGCCAGCTCACCACCGGGATGGGGGGATAACCAGCCCCAGCATTTT. Its translation: CASSPPGWGDNQPQHF.

In regard to this clone: Other DNA sequences in the same sample also yield this CDR3. This chain connects TRBV20-1 to TRBJ1-3; D is undetermined. The germline gives CDR1 DFQATT, CDR2 SNEGSKA (reference sequence). The CDR3 consists of 11 residues. Trimming pared 6 bases from V and 3 bases from J, leaving 6 bases between. CDR3 nucleotides: TGCAGTGCGCCCGGTGGAAACACCATATATTTT. It translates to CSAPGGNTIYF.

V gene TRBV28 combines with J gene TRBJ1-4, with 8 bases identical to TRBD1. V dropped 4 bases and J dropped 8; count of bases not matched to a gene: 6. The CDR3 totals 14 residues. CDR1 and CDR2 (germline): MDHEN, SYDVKM. CDR3 in amino acids: CASSSSGGPEKLFF. The CDR3 DNA follows: TGTGCCAGCAGTTCTTCAGGGGGCCCCGAAAAACTGTTTTTT.

J is TRBJ1-1 and V is TRBV7-9; D perhaps matches TRBD1 (5 bases). Trimming cost V 0 bases and J 9 bases, with 11 bases left between them. The CDR3 loop spans 13 amino acids. Germline V gene sequence: CDR1 SEHNR, CDR2 FQNEAQ (reference sequence). The CDR3 loop is CASSLAGTMKAFF. The CDR3 coding sequence is TGTGCCAGCAGCTTAGCCGGGACCATGAAAGCTTTCTTT.

The chain is built from TRBV6-6 and TRBJ1-4; 7 bases agree with TRBD1. After removal of 4 bases from V and 0 bases from J, the junction contained 5 bases not matched to a gene. The CDR3 is 16 residues long. Germline CDR1 reads MNHNY; CDR2 reads SVGAGI (reference sequence). DNA for the CDR3: TGTGCCAGCAGTTTCACAGGGGCCGCAACTAATGAAAAACTGTTTTTT. It yields the protein CASSFTGAATNEKLFF.

This chain connects TRBV6-5 to TRBJ2-2, with 9 bases that match TRBD2. CDR3 length: 14 amino acids. The germline V gene encodes CDR1 MNHEY and CDR2 SVGAGI. V gave up 5 bases and J gave up 7 bases; unmatched junction bases: 5. The CDR3 DNA reads TGTGCCAGCAGTCCCGGGACTAGCCACGGGGAGCTGTTTTTT. Translation: CASSPGTSHGELFF.

This clone was observed a few times. This sample also contains other DNA sequences that code for the same CDR3. This chain uses TRBV19 with TRBJ1-5; D unresolved. Germline V gene data show CDR1 as LNHDA and CDR2 as SQIVND (reference sequence). CDR3 length equals 13 residues. With 3 bases removed from V and 6 bases from J, the gap between germline ends came to 9 bases. The CDR3 spells CASSIEVGQPQHF. The DNA for the CDR3 is TGTGCCAGTAGTATTGAGGTGGGTCAGCCCCAGCATTTT.

The chain is built from TRBV19 and TRBJ1-1; 11 bases match TRBD1. The V segment lost 4 bases and the J segment 3 bases; nucleotides outside the gene matches: 10. This CDR3 contains 17 residues. The germline CDR1 and CDR2 sequences are LNHDA and SQIVND (reference sequence). CDR3: CASSRRTGGGIYTEAFF. The CDR3 region has the DNA TGTGCCAGTAGTAGACGGACAGGGGGCGGCATTTACACTGAAGCTTTCTTT.

This clone was counted once. The chain has TRBV25-1 and TRBJ1-3; D not certain. With 5 bases removed from V and 0 bases from J, the gap between germline ends came to 11 bases. Germline V gene data show CDR1 as MGHDK and CDR2 as SYGVNS. The CDR3 contains 15 residues. CDR3 nucleotide sequence: TGTGCCAGCAGTTCCACTGTTAGCTCTGGAAACACCATATATTTT. Translating it yields CASSSTVSSGNTIYF. Combining the CDR3 with reference TRBV25-1 and TRBJ1-3 gives the whole variable domain EADIYQTPRYLVIGTGKKITLECSQTMGHDKMYWYQQDPGMELHLIHYSYGVNSTEKGDLSSESTVSRIRTEHFPLTLESARPSHTSQYLCASSSTVSSGNTIYFGEGSWLTVV.

J is TRBJ2-4 and V is TRBV5-4; D is unresolved. Germline assignment: CDR1 SGHNT and CDR2 YYREEE (reference sequence). V lost 0 bases and J 16 bases, leaving 11 bases between the germline ends. The CDR3 has 11 amino acids. In DNA form, the CDR3 reads TGTGCCAGCAGCTTGGGAGCGTCCTTATACTTC. Encoded protein: CASSLGASLYF.

The sample holds a few counts of this clone. The chain has TRBV6-4 and TRBJ2-2; TRBD1 is a possible D gene (6 bases). The CDR3 has 16 amino acids. Looked up from germline, CDR1 is MRHNA and CDR2 is SNTAGT. Trimming pared 6 bases from V and 4 bases from J, leaving 18 bases between. Written as DNA, the CDR3 is TGTGCCAGCAGAGCACAGGGAACCTTGGGCACCGGGGAGCTGTTTTTT. This translates into CASRAQGTLGTGELFF.

The chain has TRBV7-2 and TRBJ2-7, with 11 bases that match TRBD2. CDR1 SGHTA and CDR2 FQGNSA come from the germline V gene. Germline trimming cut 3 bases from V and 5 bases from J; bases unmatched to any gene: 6. The CDR3 is made up of 15 amino acids. The CDR3 DNA reads TGTGCCAGCAGCTTCCTTATAGCGGGAGGGAACGAGCAGTACTTC. Protein sequence: CASSFLIAGGNEQYF. Variable domain in full (rest from reference TRBV7-2 and TRBJ2-7): GAGVSQSPSNKVTEKGKDVELRCDPISGHTALYWYRQSLGQGLEFLIYFQGNSAPDKSGLPSDRFSAERTGGSVSTLTIQRTQQEDSAVYLCASSFLIAGGNEQYFGPGTRLTVT.

The chain employs TRBV6-1 and TRBJ1-1, with D possibly being TRBD1 (6 bases). V was clipped by 5 bases and J by 9 bases, with 10 bases between them. CDR1 is MNHNS, CDR2 SASEGT, per germline. The CDR3 spans 11 residues. DNA of the CDR3: TGTGCCAGCAGTTACGGACAGCAAGCTTTCTTT. This gives the protein CASSYGQQAFF.

This clone was detected once. V is TRBV27 and J is TRBJ2-7, with TRBD1 as a possible D gene (5 bases). The CDR3 has 14 amino acids. Germline V lookup: CDR1 MNHEY, CDR2 SMNVEV (reference sequence). V was shortened by 3 bases and J by 3 bases, with 12 bases between the two germline ends. The CDR3 nucleotides read TGTGCCAGCAGTTTGTTTGGACAAGACTACGAGCAGTACTTC. This codes for CASSLFGQDYEQYF.

The chain is built from TRBV14 and TRBJ1-4; weak D call: TRBD1 (6 bases). CDR1 SGHDN and CDR2 FVKESK come from the germline V gene. V was pared by 0 bases and J by 8 bases, with 19 bases between. This CDR3 has 17 residues. This CDR3 is CASSQDSHRGMGEKLFF. The CDR3 coding sequence is TGTGCCAGCAGCCAAGACTCCCATAGGGGGATGGGGGAAAAACTGTTTTTT.

The chain joins TRBV4-1 to TRBJ1-6; 7 nucleotides line up with TRBD1. V lost 4 bases to trimming and J lost 0 bases; unmatched junction nucleotides: 3. The CDR3 is made up of 16 amino acids. The germline V gene has CDR1 MGHRA and CDR2 YSYEKL. CDR3 DNA sequence: TGCGCCAGCAGCCCCAGGGACAGCTCCTATAATTCACCCCTCCACTTT. Its protein product is CASSPRDSSYNSPLHF.

The chain joins TRBV27 to TRBJ2-7; 15 nucleotides line up with TRBD2. The length of the CDR3 is 18 residues. Germline lookup yields CDR1 MNHEY and CDR2 SMNVEV (reference sequence). V lost 7 bases, J lost 8 bases, and 18 bases stayed unmatched. The CDR3 sequence is CASTLKGLAGGPPFQQYF. The DNA for the CDR3 is TGTGCCAGCACTCTAAAGGGACTAGCGGGAGGCCCCCCTTTCCAGCAGTACTTC.

On this clone itself: This sample also contains other DNA sequences that code for the same CDR3. The chain links TRBV5-1 to TRBJ1-5; D gene uncertain. The CDR3 extends over 15 amino acids. V was cut by 5 bases and J by 2 bases, with 14 bases left in between. The germline gives CDR1 SGHRS, CDR2 YFSETQ. The CDR3 sequence: CASSLGPEGNQPQHF. The CDR3 DNA is TGCGCCAGCAGTCTCGGTCCAGAGGGCAATCAGCCCCAGCATTTT.

The V and J genes are TRBV28 and TRBJ1-5; 10 nucleotides line up with TRBD1. V lost 8 bases, J lost 7 bases, and 8 bases stayed unmatched. Germline V lookup: CDR1 MDHEN, CDR2 SYDVKM. The CDR3 extends over 14 amino acids. CDR3 in DNA: TGTGCCAGCCGACAGGGGGCCGCCTACCAGCCCCAGCATTTT. Translation gives CASRQGAAYQPQHF.

This chain uses TRBV10-3 with TRBJ1-4, with D perhaps TRBD1 (6 bases). The ends were cut back, 5 bases at V and 8 bases at J, with 15 bases in the middle. Looked up from germline, CDR1 is ENHRY and CDR2 is SYGVKD. This CDR3 has 14 residues. The CDR3 nucleotides read TGTGCCATCAGTCAGGGGATCTCGGGAGAAAAACTGTTTTTT. It translates to CAISQGISGEKLFF.

V gene TRBV28 combines with J gene TRBJ2-7; TRBD1 or TRBD2 may be the D gene (6 bases each). The CDR3 contains 14 residues. CDR1 is MDHEN, CDR2 SYDVKM, per germline. V was trimmed by 2 bases and J by 7 bases, leaving 15 bases between them. The CDR3 loop is CASSLTGRLGEQYF. CDR3 nucleotide sequence: TGTGCCAGCAGTTTAACAGGGAGGCTAGGGGAGCAGTACTTC.

The chain employs TRBV6-4 and TRBJ2-3; 7 nucleotides line up with TRBD2. V shed 0 bases, J shed 4 bases, and the junction held 28 bases outside the gene matches. This CDR3 comprises 23 residues. Germline CDR1 MRHNA, CDR2 SNTAGT. The CDR3 sequence: CASSDSPKTLAVVLREIADTQYF. CDR3 nucleotides: TGTGCCAGCAGTGACTCCCCCAAGACTCTAGCGGTCGTATTGAGAGAGATCGCAGATACGCAGTATTTT.

V gene TRBV30 combines with J gene TRBJ2-7; D uncertain. The CDR3 spans 12 residues. CDR1 GTSNPN and CDR2 SVGIG come from the germline V gene (reference sequence). The CDR3 nucleotides are TGTGCTCTTGGTGGGAACTCCTACGAGCAGTACTTC. Amino acid sequence: CALGGNSYEQYF. Drawing the rest from reference TRBV30 and TRBJ2-7, the complete variable domain is SQTIHQWPATLVQPVGSPLSLECTVEGTSNPNLYWYRQAAGRGLQLLFYSVGIGQISSEVPQNLSASRPQDRQFILSSKKLLLSDSGFYLCALGGNSYEQYFGPGTRLTVT.